This section outlines one T cell receptor (beta chain) sequence together with its context. This CDR3 is 17 amino acids long. The V gene lost 3 bases and the J gene lost 0 bases, with 13 bases spanning the gap. Germline CDR1 is SGHRS and CDR2 is YFSETQ. TCRdb's table, derived via immunoSEQ multiplex PCR, lists solely in-frame clones and lacks some. The data contain roughly 100,000 clones, roughly 80% of them singletons. This entry belongs to a study of blood T cell repertoires in COVID-19. Study at large: Sources were T cells, B-cell-depleted T cells, or PBMCs; the material itself was cDNA or gDNA.

The sequencing input was peripheral blood. V and J are TRBV5-1 and TRBJ2-6, with D unclear. The TCR sequence derives from an elderly woman with acute or convalescent COVID-19. CDR3 sequence: CASSSLHFSSGANVLTF. CDR3 sequence (DNA): TGCGCCAGCAGCTCGTTACATTTCAGCTCTGGGGCCAACGTCCTGACTTTC.